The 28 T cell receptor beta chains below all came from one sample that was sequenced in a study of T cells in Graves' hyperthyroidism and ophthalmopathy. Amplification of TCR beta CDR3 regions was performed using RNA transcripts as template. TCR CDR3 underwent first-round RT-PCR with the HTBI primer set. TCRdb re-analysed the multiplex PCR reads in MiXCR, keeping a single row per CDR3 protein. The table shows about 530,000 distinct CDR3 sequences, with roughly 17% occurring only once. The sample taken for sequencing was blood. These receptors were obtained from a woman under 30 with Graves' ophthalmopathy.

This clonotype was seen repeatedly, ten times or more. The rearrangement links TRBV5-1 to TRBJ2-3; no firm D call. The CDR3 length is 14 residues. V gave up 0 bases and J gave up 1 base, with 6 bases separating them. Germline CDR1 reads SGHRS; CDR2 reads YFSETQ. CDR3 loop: CASSLATGTDTQYF. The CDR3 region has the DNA TGCGCCAGCAGCTTGGCCACAGGCACAGATACGCAGTATTTT.

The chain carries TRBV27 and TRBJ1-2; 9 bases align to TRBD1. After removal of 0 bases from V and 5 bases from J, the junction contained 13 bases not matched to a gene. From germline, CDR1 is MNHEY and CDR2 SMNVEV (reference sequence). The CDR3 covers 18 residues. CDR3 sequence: CASSLSGGPQGAYYGYTF. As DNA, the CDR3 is TGTGCCAGCAGTTTATCTGGGGGCCCACAGGGGGCGTATTATGGCTACACCTTC.

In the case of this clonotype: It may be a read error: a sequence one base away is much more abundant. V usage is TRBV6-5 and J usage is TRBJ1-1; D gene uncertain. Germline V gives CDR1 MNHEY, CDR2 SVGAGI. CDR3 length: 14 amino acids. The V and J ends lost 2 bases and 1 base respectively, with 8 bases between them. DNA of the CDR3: TGTGCCAGCAGTTACGGTCTGAAGAACACTGAAGCTTTCTTT. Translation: CASSYGLKNTEAFF.

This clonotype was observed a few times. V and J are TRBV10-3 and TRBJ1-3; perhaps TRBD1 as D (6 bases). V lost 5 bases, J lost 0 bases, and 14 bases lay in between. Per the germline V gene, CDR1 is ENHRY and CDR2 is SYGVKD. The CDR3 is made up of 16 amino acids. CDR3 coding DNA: TGTGCCATCAGTAGGGACACTCAAACCTCTGGAAACACCATATATTTT. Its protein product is CAISRDTQTSGNTIYF.

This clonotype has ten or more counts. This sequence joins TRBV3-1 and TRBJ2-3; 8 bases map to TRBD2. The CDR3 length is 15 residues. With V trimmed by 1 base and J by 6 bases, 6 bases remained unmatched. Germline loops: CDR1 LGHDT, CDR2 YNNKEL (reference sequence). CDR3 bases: TGTGCCAGCAGCCAAGGCGGGGGGCGGAGGGATACGCAGTATTTT. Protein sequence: CASSQGGGRRDTQYF.

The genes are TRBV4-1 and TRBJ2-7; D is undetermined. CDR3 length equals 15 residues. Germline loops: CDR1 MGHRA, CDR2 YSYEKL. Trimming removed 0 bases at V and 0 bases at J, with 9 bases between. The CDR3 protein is CASSQDDDTSYEQYF. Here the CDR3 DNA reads TGCGCCAGCAGCCAAGATGACGACACCTCCTACGAGCAGTACTTC.

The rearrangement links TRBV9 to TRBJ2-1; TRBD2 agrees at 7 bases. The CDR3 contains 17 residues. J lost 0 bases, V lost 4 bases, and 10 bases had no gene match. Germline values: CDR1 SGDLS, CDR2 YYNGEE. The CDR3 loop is CASSPPSGESSYNEQFF. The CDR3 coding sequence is TGTGCCAGCAGCCCTCCAAGCGGGGAAAGCTCCTACAATGAGCAGTTCTTC.

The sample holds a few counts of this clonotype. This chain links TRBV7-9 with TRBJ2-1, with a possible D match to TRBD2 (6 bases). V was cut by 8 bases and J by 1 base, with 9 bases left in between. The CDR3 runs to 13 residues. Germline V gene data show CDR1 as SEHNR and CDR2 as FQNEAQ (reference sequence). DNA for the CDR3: TGTGCCAGCTCGGGAGAATCCTACAATGAGCAGTTCTTC. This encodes CASSGESYNEQFF.

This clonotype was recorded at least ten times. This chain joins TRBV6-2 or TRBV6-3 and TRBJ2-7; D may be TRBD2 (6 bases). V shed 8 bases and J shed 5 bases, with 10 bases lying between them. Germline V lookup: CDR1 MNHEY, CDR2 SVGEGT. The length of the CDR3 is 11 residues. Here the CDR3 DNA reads TGTGCCAGCGAGGGGAGGAACGAGCAGTACTTC. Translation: CASEGRNEQYF.

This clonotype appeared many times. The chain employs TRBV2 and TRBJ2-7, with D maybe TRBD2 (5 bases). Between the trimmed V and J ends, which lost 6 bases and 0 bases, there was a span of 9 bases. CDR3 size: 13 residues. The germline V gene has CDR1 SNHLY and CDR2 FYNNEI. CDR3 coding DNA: TGTGCCAGCAGGGGAGACAACTCCTACGAGCAGTACTTC. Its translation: CASRGDNSYEQYF.

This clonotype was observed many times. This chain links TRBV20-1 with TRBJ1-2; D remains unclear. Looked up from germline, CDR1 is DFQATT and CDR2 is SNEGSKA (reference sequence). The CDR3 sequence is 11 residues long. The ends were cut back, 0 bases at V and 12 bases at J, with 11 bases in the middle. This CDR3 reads CSARDLPGDTF. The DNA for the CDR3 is TGCAGTGCTAGAGATCTCCCAGGTGACACCTTC.

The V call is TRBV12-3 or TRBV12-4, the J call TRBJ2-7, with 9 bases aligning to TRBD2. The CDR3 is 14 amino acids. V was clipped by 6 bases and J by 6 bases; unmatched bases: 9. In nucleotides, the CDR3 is TGTGCCAGCAGCAAAGGTACTAGCGGGCCCGAGCAGTACTTC. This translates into CASSKGTSGPEQYF.

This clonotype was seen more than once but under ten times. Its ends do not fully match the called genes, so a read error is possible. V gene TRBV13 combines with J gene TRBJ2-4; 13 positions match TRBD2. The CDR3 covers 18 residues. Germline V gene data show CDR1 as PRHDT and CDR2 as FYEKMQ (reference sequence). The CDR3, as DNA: TGTGCCAGCAGCGTAGGACTAGCGGGGGAACTTAGGGGAAACATTCAGTACTTC. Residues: CASSVGLAGELRGNIQYF.

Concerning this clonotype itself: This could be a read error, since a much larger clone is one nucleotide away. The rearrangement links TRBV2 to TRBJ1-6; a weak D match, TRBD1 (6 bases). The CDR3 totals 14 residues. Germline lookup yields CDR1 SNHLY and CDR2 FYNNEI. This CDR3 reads CASSDVQGNSPLRF. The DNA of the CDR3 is TGTGCCAGCAGTGATGTCCAGGGGAATTCACCCCTCCGCTTT.

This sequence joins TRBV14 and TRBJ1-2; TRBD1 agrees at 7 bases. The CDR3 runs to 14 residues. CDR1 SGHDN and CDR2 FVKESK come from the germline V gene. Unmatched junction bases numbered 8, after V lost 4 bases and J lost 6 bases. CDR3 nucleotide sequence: TGTGCCAGCAGCCCAATCGTCAGGGGGAATGGCTACACCTTC. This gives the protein CASSPIVRGNGYTF.

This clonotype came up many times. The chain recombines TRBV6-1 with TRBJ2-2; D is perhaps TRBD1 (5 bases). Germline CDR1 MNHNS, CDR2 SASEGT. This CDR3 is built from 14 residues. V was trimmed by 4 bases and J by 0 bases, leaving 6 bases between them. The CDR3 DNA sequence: TGTGCCAGCAGTGTACAGGCGAACACCGGGGAGCTGTTTTTT. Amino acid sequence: CASSVQANTGELFF.

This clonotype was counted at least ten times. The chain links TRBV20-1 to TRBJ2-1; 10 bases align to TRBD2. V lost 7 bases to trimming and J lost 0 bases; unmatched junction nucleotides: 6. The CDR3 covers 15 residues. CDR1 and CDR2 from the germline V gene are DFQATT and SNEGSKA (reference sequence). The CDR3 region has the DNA TGCAGTGTAGCGGGGGGACCACGCTCCTACAATGAGCAGTTCTTC. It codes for CSVAGGPRSYNEQFF.

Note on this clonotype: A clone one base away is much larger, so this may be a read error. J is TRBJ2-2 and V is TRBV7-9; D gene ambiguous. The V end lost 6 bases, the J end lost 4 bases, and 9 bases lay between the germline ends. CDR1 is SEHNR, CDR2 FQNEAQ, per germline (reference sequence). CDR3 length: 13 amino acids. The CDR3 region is CASRQYGTGELFF. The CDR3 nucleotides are TGTGCCAGCAGACAGTACGGCACCGGGGAGCTGTTTTTT.

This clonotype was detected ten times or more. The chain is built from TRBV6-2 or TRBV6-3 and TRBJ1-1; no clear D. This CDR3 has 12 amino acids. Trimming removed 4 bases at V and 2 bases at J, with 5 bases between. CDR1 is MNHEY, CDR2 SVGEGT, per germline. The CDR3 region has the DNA TGTGCCAGCAGTTGGCGTAACACTGAAGCTTTCTTT. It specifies CASSWRNTEAFF.

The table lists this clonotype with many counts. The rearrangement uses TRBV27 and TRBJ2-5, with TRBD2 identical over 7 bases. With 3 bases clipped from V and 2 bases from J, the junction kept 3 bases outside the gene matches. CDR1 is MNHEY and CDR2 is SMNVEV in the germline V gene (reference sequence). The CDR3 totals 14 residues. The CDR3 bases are TGTGCCAGCAGTTTGCCCGGGAGGCAAGAGACCCAGTACTTC. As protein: CASSLPGRQETQYF.

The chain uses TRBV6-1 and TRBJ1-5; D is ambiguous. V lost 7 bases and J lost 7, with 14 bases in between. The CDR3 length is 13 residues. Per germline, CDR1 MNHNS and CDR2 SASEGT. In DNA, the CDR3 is TGTGCCAGCACTCGGGGAGGGCGGCAGCCCCAGCATTTT. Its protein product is CASTRGGRQPQHF.

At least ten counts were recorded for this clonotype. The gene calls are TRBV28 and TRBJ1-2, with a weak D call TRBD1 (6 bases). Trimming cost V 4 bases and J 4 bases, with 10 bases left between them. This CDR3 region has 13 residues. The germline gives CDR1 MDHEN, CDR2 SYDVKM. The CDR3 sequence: CASSSGATYGYTF. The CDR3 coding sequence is TGTGCCAGCAGTTCGGGGGCTACCTATGGCTACACCTTC.

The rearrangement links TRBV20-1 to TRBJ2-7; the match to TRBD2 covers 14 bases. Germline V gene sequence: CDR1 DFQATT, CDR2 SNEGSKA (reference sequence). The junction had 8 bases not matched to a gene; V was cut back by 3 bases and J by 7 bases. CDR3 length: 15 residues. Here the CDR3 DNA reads TGCAGTGCTAGTTCGGGACTAGCGGGGGAGGGTGAGCAGTACTTC. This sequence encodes CSASSGLAGEGEQYF.

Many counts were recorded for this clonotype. CDR3 protein: CASSWGPVSYEQYF. Here the CDR3 DNA reads TGCGCCAGCAGCTGGGGACCGGTCTCCTACGAGCAGTACTTC. The rearrangement uses TRBV5-1 and TRBJ2-7; either TRBD1 or TRBD2 may supply D (5 bases each). Germline V gene data show CDR1 as SGHRS and CDR2 as YFSETQ. The CDR3 has 14 residues. Trimming took off 3 bases at V and 0 bases at J, with 10 bases between the two ends. Looking up the rest from reference TRBV5-1 and TRBJ2-7 gives the full variable domain: KAGVTQTPRYLIKTRGQQVTLSCSPISGHRSVSWYQQTPGQGLQFLFEYFSETQRNKGNFPGRFSGRQFSNSRSEMNVSTLELGDSALYLCASSWGPVSYEQYFGPGTRLTVT.

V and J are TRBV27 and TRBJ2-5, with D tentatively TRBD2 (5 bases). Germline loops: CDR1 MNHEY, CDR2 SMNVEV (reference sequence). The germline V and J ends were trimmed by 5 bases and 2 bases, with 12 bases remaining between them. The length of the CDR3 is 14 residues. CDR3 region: CASSPSGTQETQYF. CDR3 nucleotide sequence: TGTGCCAGCAGTCCAAGCGGCACACAAGAGACCCAGTACTTC.

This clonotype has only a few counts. The CDR3 reads CAISTPGANNSPLHF. In nucleotides, the CDR3 is TGTGCCATCAGTACCCCGGGAGCTAATAATTCACCCCTCCACTTT. The V gene is TRBV10-3, the J gene TRBJ1-6; D gene unclear. Germline values: CDR1 ENHRY, CDR2 SYGVKD. Trimming took off 5 bases at V and 5 bases at J, with 13 bases between the two ends. The CDR3 extends over 15 amino acids.

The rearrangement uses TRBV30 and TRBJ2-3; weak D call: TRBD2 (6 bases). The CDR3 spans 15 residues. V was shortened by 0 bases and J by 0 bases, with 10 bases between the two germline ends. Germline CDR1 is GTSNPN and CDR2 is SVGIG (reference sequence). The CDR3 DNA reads TGTGCCTGGAGTGTACAGCGGGTTAGCACAGATACGCAGTATTTT. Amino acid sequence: CAWSVQRVSTDTQYF.

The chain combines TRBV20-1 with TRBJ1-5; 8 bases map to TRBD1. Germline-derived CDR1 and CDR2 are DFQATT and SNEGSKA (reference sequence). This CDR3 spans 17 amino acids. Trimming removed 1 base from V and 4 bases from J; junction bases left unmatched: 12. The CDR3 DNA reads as TGCAGTGCTAGAGGCCCCCCCAGGGGGCCCGTTAATCAGCCCCAGCATTTT. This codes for CSARGPPRGPVNQPQHF.